The sequence of this TCR beta chain was determined in a study of shared clonotypes between healthy human individuals. Method: immunoSEQ multiplex PCR; TCRdb's copy keeps in-frame clones and lacks some. The sample holds roughly 2.6 million clones, around nine tenths seen once. CD45RA-negative memory and CD45RA+ naive subsets were split from the CD4+ cells. The source of this sequence is a man aged 18-30 years in good health. The specimen was naive CD4+ T cells sorted from blood. The sample's subset: CD45RA+ positively selected.

Written as DNA, the CDR3 is TGTGCCAGCAGCTTGGTGGGCAGGGGTGGTCCCGGGGAGCTGTTTTTT. Protein product: CASSLVGRGGPGELFF. The chain has TRBV5-5 and TRBJ2-2, with TRBD1 as a possible D gene (6 bases). Germline V gene data show CDR1 as SGHKS and CDR2 as YYEKEE (reference sequence). The ends were cut back, 0 bases at V and 6 bases at J, with 15 bases in the middle. This CDR3 comprises 16 residues.